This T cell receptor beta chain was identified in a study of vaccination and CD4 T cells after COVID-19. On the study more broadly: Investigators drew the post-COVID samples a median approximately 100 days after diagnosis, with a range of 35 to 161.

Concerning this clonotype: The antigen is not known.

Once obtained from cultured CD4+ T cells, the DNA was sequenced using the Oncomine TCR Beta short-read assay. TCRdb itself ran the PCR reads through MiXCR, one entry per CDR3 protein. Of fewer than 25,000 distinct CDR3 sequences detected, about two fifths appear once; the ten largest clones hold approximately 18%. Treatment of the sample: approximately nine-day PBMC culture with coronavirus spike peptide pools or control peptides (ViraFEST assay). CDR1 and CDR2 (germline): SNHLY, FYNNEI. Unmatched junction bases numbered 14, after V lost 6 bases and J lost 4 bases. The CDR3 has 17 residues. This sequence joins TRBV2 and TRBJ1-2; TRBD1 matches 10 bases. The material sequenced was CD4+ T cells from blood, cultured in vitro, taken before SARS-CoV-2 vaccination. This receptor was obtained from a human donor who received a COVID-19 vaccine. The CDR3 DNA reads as TGTGCCAGCAGGATGGGACAGGGGAAAGGTTCCGGCTATGGCTACACCTTC. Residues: CASRMGQGKGSGYGYTF.